The clone carrying this TCR beta chain was detected many times. This specimen belongs to a study of T cells in Graves' hyperthyroidism and ophthalmopathy. RNA transcripts gave rise to amplified TCR beta CDR3 regions. The primer set for the first-round RT-PCR of the TCR CDR3 was HTBI. MiXCR was run by TCRdb on the multiplex PCR reads, yielding one entry per CDR3 protein. The sample lists roughly 840,000 distinct CDR3 sequences, 38% occurring once. Looked up from germline, CDR1 is SGHVS and CDR2 is FQNEAQ. V was clipped by 4 bases and J by 0 bases, with 7 bases between them. The CDR3 extends over 13 amino acids.

The V call is TRBV7-8, the J call TRBJ2-7; D unclear. The material sequenced was blood. The clonotype originates from a man aged 18 to 30 with Graves' hyperthyroidism. The CDR3 sequence is CASSSISSYEQYF. CDR3 in DNA: TGTGCCAGCAGCTCCATCAGCTCCTACGAGCAGTACTTC.